Listed here are 21 T cell receptor beta chains from one sample, sequenced in a study of blood T cells in healthy people across ages. The authors ran a second PCR of roughly 6 to 12 cycles using a sample-barcoded 5' primer and a J-beta primer mix. One entry per CDR3 protein results from TCRdb running MiXCR on the 5' RACE reads. This repertoire shows about 680,000 distinct CDR3 sequences, 49% found once; its top ten account for 30% to 40%. The specimen sequenced was blood. These receptors were obtained from a woman aged 60-75 years in good health.

The rearrangement joins TRBV3-1 to TRBJ2-7, with 11 bases identical to TRBD2. The ends lost 3 bases at V and 5 bases at J; junction bases unmatched: 12. The CDR3 totals 17 residues. In germline, CDR1 is LGHDT, CDR2 YNNKEL (reference sequence). In DNA, the CDR3 is TGTGCCAGCAGCCAGGGACTAGCGGTTTGGGGTCGGCACGAGCAGTACTTC. Translating gives CASSQGLAVWGRHEQYF.

J is TRBJ2-7 and V is TRBV10-3; TRBD1 matches at 12 bases. The assigned J gene may be wrong: the sequence end matches TRBJ2-5 better. The CDR3 contains 17 residues. Germline values: CDR1 ENHRY, CDR2 SYGVKD. In DNA form, the CDR3 reads TGTGCCATCAGTGAGAGGGGGACAGGGGGCGCGAAAGAGACCCAGTACTTC. Protein product: CAISERGTGGAKETQYF.

The chain is built from TRBV4-3 and TRBJ2-3, with D unclear. The CDR3 is 14 residues long. Trimming cost V 0 bases and J 11 bases, with 15 bases left between them. CDR1 is LGHNA and CDR2 is YSLEER in the germline V gene. In nucleotides, the CDR3 is TGCGCCAGCAGCCAAGATAGCCGGCTCCGCGGGCAGTATTTT. Protein: CASSQDSRLRGQYF.

The chain links TRBV5-1 to TRBJ2-3; TRBD2 aligns across 10 bases. This CDR3 has 13 amino acids. Germline-derived CDR1 and CDR2 are SGHRS and YFSETQ. The V gene end was trimmed by 5 bases and the J gene end by 5 bases; junction bases not matched to a gene: 2. The CDR3, as DNA: TGCGCCAGCAGGGCTAGCGGGGGAGATACGCAGTATTTT. Residues: CASRASGGDTQYF. Supplemented by reference TRBV5-1 and TRBJ2-3, the full variable domain reads KAGVTQTPRYLIKTRGQQVTLSCSPISGHRSVSWYQQTPGQGLQFLFEYFSETQRNKGNFPGRFSGRQFSNSRSEMNVSTLELGDSALYLCASRASGGDTQYFGPGTRLTVL.

This clonotype was seen a handful of times. CDR3 sequence (DNA): TGCAGTGCTATCTTGGGGAGCACGAACACTGAAGCTTTCTTT. This gives the protein CSAILGSTNTEAFF. The chain employs TRBV20-1 and TRBJ1-1; D is undetermined. The CDR3 is 14 residues long. V was clipped by 4 bases and J by 1 base, with 13 bases between them. Germline CDR1 is DFQATT and CDR2 is SNEGSKA (reference sequence).

This clonotype was counted between two and nine times. This chain uses TRBV21-1 with TRBJ2-5; the table's D call, TRBD1, was not checked against the DNA. The J call may be in error: the DNA end matches TRBJ2-7 better. TRBV21-1 is given as a pseudogene. CDR3 length: 15 amino acids. This CDR3 reads CASWSPGRRHDEQYF. The CDR3 coding sequence is TGTGCCAGCTGGTCTCCGGGACGACGGCACGACGAGCAGTACTTC.

Of note for this clonotype: A much bigger clone sits one base away, suggesting this may be a read error. The chain has TRBV7-2 and TRBJ2-4; 7 bases are shared with TRBD2. The J call may be incorrect, as the DNA end agrees better with TRBJ2-7. Germline V gene data show CDR1 as SGHTA and CDR2 as FQGNSA. The CDR3 length is 13 residues. In nucleotides, the CDR3 is TGTGCCAGCAGAGGCGGGAGTACGGTCGAGCAGTACTTC. Its protein product is CASRGGSTVEQYF.

The chain employs TRBV11-2 and TRBJ1-1; D gene uncertain. The CDR3 contains 13 residues. V was shortened by 3 bases and J by 5 bases, with 10 bases between the two germline ends. Germline V gene sequence: CDR1 SGHAT, CDR2 FQNNGV. CDR3 loop: CASSLTGRTEAFF. The CDR3 DNA is TGTGCCAGCAGCTTGACGGGAAGGACTGAAGCTTTCTTT. The full variable domain, with the rest looked up from reference TRBV11-2 and TRBJ1-1, is EAGVAQSPRYKIIEKRQSVAFWCNPISGHATLYWYQQILGQGPKLLIQFQNNGVVDDSQLPKDRFSAERLKGVDSTLKIQPAKLEDSAVYLCASSLTGRTEAFFGQGTRLTVV.

The V gene is TRBV27, the J gene TRBJ2-1; D is possibly TRBD2 (7 bases). Trimming left V 2 bases short and J 3 bases short, with 11 bases between. Germline CDR1 and CDR2: MNHEY and SMNVEV (reference sequence). The CDR3 is 15 amino acids. CDR3 amino acids: CASSLRGGIYNEQFF. CDR3 DNA: TGTGCCAGCAGTTTACGCGGGGGCATCTACAATGAGCAGTTCTTC.

The chain uses TRBV7-2 and TRBJ2-5; D is undetermined. This CDR3 has 12 amino acids. CDR1 and CDR2 from the germline V gene are SGHTA and FQGNSA. V was shortened by 5 bases and J by 7 bases, with 11 bases between the two germline ends. For the CDR3, the DNA is TGTGCCAGCAGCCGTTCGCCCCGGACCCAGTACTTC. Its protein is CASSRSPRTQYF.

This chain connects TRBV24-1 to TRBJ2-4, with D possibly matching TRBD1 (6 bases). The CDR3 consists of 16 residues. The ends were cut back, 5 bases at V and 12 bases at J, with 25 bases in the middle. From germline, CDR1 is KGHDR and CDR2 SFDVKD. CDR3 coding DNA: TGTGCCACCAGTGTCGAAGGGGGACACTATCCTTGTGGTCAGTACTTC. Translated, it gives CATSVEGGHYPCGQYF.

The rearrangement uses TRBV28 and TRBJ2-7; 10 bases line up with TRBD2. Germline loops: CDR1 MDHEN, CDR2 SYDVKM. The junction had 20 bases not matched to a gene; V was cut back by 7 bases and J by 8 bases. The CDR3 contains 17 residues. In DNA form, the CDR3 reads TGTGCCAGCACCCCGGGTTGGGGGGCTAGCGGGAGTAGTAAGCAGTACTTC. Translated, it gives CASTPGWGASGSSKQYF.

On this clonotype: Germline is not matched at one junction end, which may reflect a read error. This chain links TRBV6-6 with TRBJ2-6; maybe TRBD1 (5 bases). The CDR3 spans 13 residues. The germline gives CDR1 MNHNY, CDR2 SVGAGI (reference sequence). The DNA for the CDR3 is TGTGCCAGCAGTTACGCTGGGGCCAACGCCCTGACTTTC. It specifies CASSYAGANALTF.

The chain couples TRBV7-6 to TRBJ2-1; 10 bases line up with TRBD2. The CDR3 is made up of 16 amino acids. Trimming took 3 bases from V and 13 from J; bases not matched to a gene: 15. Germline-derived CDR1 and CDR2 are SGHVS and FNYEAQ. CDR3 bases: TGTGCCAGCAGCTTGGCCGGGACTAGCGCCCTCCAGGGTCAGTTCTTC. This codes for CASSLAGTSALQGQFF. Complete variable domain (other parts from reference TRBV7-6 and TRBJ2-1): GAGVSQSPRYKVTKRGQDVALRCDPISGHVSLYWYRQALGQGPEFLTYFNYEAQQDKSGLPNDRFSAERPEGSISTLTIQRTEQRDSAMYRCASSLAGTSALQGQFFGPGTRLTVL.

The J gene is TRBJ1-2, the V gene TRBV7-9; 9 bases are a match to TRBD1. The length of the CDR3 is 18 residues. Germline V CDR1 and CDR2: SEHNR, FQNEAQ (reference sequence). Trimming at V came to 7 bases and at J to 2 bases, leaving 17 bases not matched to a gene. The CDR3 bases are TGTGCCAGCACCGAACCCGGGACAGGGACCTTGCCAAACTATGGCTACACCTTC. Translated: CASTEPGTGTLPNYGYTF.

This clonotype was detected many times. The chain links TRBV24-1 to TRBJ2-2; 15 nucleotides align to TRBD2. Germline V lookup: CDR1 KGHDR, CDR2 SFDVKD. V shed 5 bases and J 4 bases; nucleotides not matched to a gene: 7. CDR3 length: 18 amino acids. In DNA, the CDR3 is TGTGCCACCAGTGGGACTAGCGGGAGGGCCGTCGGCACCGGGGAGCTGTTTTTT. Its protein product is CATSGTSGRAVGTGELFF.

This sequence joins TRBV20-1 and TRBJ2-1; no clear D. This CDR3 comprises 15 residues. V shed 0 bases and J shed 1 base, with 10 bases lying between them. The germline V gene has CDR1 DFQATT and CDR2 SNEGSKA (reference sequence). CDR3 amino acids: CSAREGHVSYNEQFF. The CDR3 DNA sequence: TGCAGTGCTAGAGAGGGTCATGTATCCTACAATGAGCAGTTCTTC.

V is TRBV20-1 and J is TRBJ2-5; 10 bases fit TRBD2. The DNA end is more similar to TRBJ2-7, so the J call may be wrong. CDR3 length: 15 residues. CDR1 DFQATT and CDR2 SNEGSKA come from the germline V gene (reference sequence). CDR3 sequence: CSARDRRAGGYEQYF. DNA for the CDR3: TGCAGTGCTAGAGATCGCCGAGCGGGAGGGTACGAGCAGTACTTC.

CDR3 sequence (DNA): TGTGCCAGCAGTCTCAGACTAGCGGCTTCCGTGGGGGAGACCCAGTACTTC. Encoded protein: CASSLRLAASVGETQYF. The chain recombines TRBV27 with TRBJ2-5; TRBD2 matches 9 bases. Trimming at V came to 5 bases and at J to 5 bases, leaving 15 bases not matched to a gene. Germline V gene lookup returns CDR1 MNHEY and CDR2 SMNVEV (reference sequence). CDR3 length equals 17 residues.

The J gene is TRBJ2-1, the V gene TRBV7-2; D is perhaps TRBD1 (6 bases). Per the germline V gene, CDR1 is SGHTA and CDR2 is FQGNSA. The CDR3 extends over 15 amino acids. The V gene lost 3 bases and the J gene lost 4 bases, with 13 bases spanning the gap. The CDR3 region is CASSLIRGHYNEQFF. DNA for the CDR3: TGTGCCAGCAGCTTGATCAGGGGCCATTACAATGAGCAGTTCTTC.

In this sample, this clonotype turned up a few times. This chain connects TRBV9 to TRBJ1-2, with D unresolved. This CDR3 is built from 14 residues. CDR1 SGDLS and CDR2 YYNGEE come from the germline V gene. V lost 0 bases to trimming and J lost 4 bases, with 10 bases between them. The CDR3 DNA is TGTGCCAGCAGCGTAGGGGTAGCATTCTATGGCTACACCTTC. This translates into CASSVGVAFYGYTF.